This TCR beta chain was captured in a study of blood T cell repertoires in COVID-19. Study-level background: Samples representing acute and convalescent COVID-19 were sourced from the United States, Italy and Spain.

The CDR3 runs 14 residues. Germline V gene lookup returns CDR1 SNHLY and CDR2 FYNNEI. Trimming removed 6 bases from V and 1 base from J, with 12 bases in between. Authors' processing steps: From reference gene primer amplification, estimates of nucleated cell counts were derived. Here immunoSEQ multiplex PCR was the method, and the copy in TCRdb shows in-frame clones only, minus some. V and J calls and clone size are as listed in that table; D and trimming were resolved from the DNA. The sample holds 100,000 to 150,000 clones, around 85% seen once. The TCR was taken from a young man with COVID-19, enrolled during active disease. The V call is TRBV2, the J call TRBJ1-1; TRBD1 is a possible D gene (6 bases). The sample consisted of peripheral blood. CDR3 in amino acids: CASSHGQSNTEAFF. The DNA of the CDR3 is TGTGCCAGCAGCCATGGACAGTCGAACACTGAAGCTTTCTTT.